This paragraph covers one TCR beta chain sequence. The target antigen is unknown. Profiling relied on immunoSEQ multiplex PCR, and the TCRdb table lists in-frame clones only, not all of them. This repertoire shows tens of thousands of clones, 85% to 95% found once; its top ten account for 0.25% to 0.35%. This entry is derived from a study of monozygotic twins with cystic fibrosis. Overall study context: Libraries were built from 2.5 to 3 micrograms of fragmented DNA using approximately 16 PCR cycles.

Study-level points and caveats: V usage most resembled the co-twin in 13 of 16 pairs. Median Simpson clonality of 0.0095 suggested naive T cells predominated.

CDR1 SGHDN and CDR2 FVKESK come from the germline V gene. With 1 base removed from V and 5 bases from J, the gap between germline ends came to 8 bases. The CDR3 consists of 13 residues. The source is a girl aged 2-15 years with cystic fibrosis. Sequences were obtained from blood. The gene calls are TRBV14 and TRBJ2-5; no reliable D call. DNA of the CDR3: TGTGCCAGCAGCCAAGCGATTGCGGAGACCCAGTACTTC. This sequence encodes CASSQAIAETQYF.